The 12 T cell receptor beta chains below were found in one sample sequenced in a study of human T cells and chemical hapten exposure. In TCRdb, the RACE reads were re-called with MiXCR into one record per CDR3 protein. The sample shows about 380,000 distinct CDR3 sequences, 5.1% of them seen only once. Specified time point: pre-sensitization, week 0. The treatment here: therapeutic diphenylcyclopropenone sensitization with weekly scalp DPC. Specimen: whole blood, collected in connection with sensitization to the hapten diphenylcyclopropenone (DPC). The receptors derive from a woman between 50 and 59 years old with alopecia areata. Some clones in this sample may be carry-over from other donors' samples.

The chain links TRBV4-1 to TRBJ2-7; D remains unclear. With 0 bases removed from V and 2 bases from J, the gap between germline ends came to 11 bases. This CDR3 comprises 15 residues. Germline-derived CDR1 and CDR2 are MGHRA and YSYEKL. CDR3 sequence reads: CASSQESPPAYEQYF. The DNA for the CDR3 is TGCGCCAGCAGCCAAGAGAGCCCCCCCGCCTACGAGCAGTACTTC.

Only a few counts were recorded for this clonotype. The rearrangement uses TRBV4-3 and TRBJ2-1; 8 bases are shared with TRBD2. The length of the CDR3 is 16 residues. The V segment lost 2 bases and the J segment 7 bases; nucleotides outside the gene matches: 10. Looked up from germline, CDR1 is LGHNA and CDR2 is YSLEER. The CDR3 loop reads CASSQTREGLENEQFF. CDR3 sequence (DNA): TGCGCCAGCAGCCAAACCCGGGAGGGCCTTGAAAATGAGCAGTTCTTC.

With respect to this clonotype: A much larger clone is a single base away; this may be a read error. This rearrangement joins TRBV27 to TRBJ1-5; TRBD1 agrees at 7 bases. The CDR3 is made up of 13 amino acids. The ends lost 8 bases at V and 3 bases at J; junction bases unmatched: 4. Germline V CDR1 and CDR2: MNHEY, SMNVEV (reference sequence). CDR3 coding DNA: TGTGCCAGCGGTGGGACAGACAATCAGCCCCAGCATTTT. Translated, it gives CASGGTDNQPQHF.

The chain links TRBV9 to TRBJ1-5; no reliable D call. CDR1 and CDR2 (germline): SGDLS, YYNGEE. The CDR3 is 13 amino acids. Trimming stripped 2 bases from V and 5 bases from J, with 8 bases between. This chain's CDR3 is CASSVRRHQPQHF. In DNA, the CDR3 is TGTGCCAGCAGCGTGAGGCGGCATCAGCCCCAGCATTTT.

Many counts were recorded for this clonotype. The V gene is TRBV20-1, the J gene TRBJ2-7, with D maybe TRBD2 (6 bases). The CDR3 has 14 residues. Trimming left V 0 bases short and J 0 bases short, with 9 bases between. Germline CDR1 is DFQATT and CDR2 is SNEGSKA (reference sequence). The DNA for the CDR3 is TGCAGTGCTAGAGATGGGCGGGGCTCCTACGAGCAGTACTTC. This translates into CSARDGRGSYEQYF.

This clonotype has ten or more counts. The V and J genes are TRBV28 and TRBJ2-1; TRBD2 might be the D (6 bases). The CDR3 loop spans 16 amino acids. The germline V gene has CDR1 MDHEN and CDR2 SYDVKM. V lost 9 bases, J lost 10 bases, and 28 bases lay in between. The CDR3 DNA sequence: TGTGCCAGTACCCCCCGGCGGGGCCACCGTCCGGGAGAGCAGTTCTTC. It is translated as CASTPRRGHRPGEQFF.

The rearrangement uses TRBV14 and TRBJ1-4; D might be TRBD1 (6 bases). This CDR3 has 16 amino acids. Per the germline V gene, CDR1 is SGHDN and CDR2 is FVKESK. The V end was cut by 2 bases, the J end by 7 bases, with 17 bases between. This chain's CDR3 is CASSQYTGNGAEKLFF. CDR3 sequence (DNA): TGTGCCAGCAGCCAATATACAGGGAATGGAGCTGAAAAACTGTTTTTT.

The chain couples TRBV27 to TRBJ2-6; D is perhaps TRBD1 or TRBD2 (7 bases each). Germline V gene data show CDR1 as MNHEY and CDR2 as SMNVEV (reference sequence). V was shortened by 6 bases and J by 1 base, with 22 bases between the two germline ends. There are 19 residues in the CDR3. The CDR3 protein is CASSIGRGRGWSGANVLTF. The CDR3 region has the DNA TGTGCCAGCAGCATAGGGAGGGGCAGGGGGTGGTCTGGGGCCAACGTCCTGACTTTC. Full variable domain (rest looked up from reference TRBV27 and TRBJ2-6): EAQVTQNPRYLITVTGKKLTVTCSQNMNHEYMSWYRQDPGLGLRQIYYSMNVEVTDKGDVPEGYKVSRKEKRNFPLILESPSPNQTSLYFCASSIGRGRGWSGANVLTFGAGSRLTVL.

There are a few counts of this clonotype. The chain has TRBV28 and TRBJ2-5; D possibly matches TRBD1 or TRBD2 (5 bases each). The CDR3 consists of 13 residues. The V end lost 11 bases, the J end lost 0 bases, and 13 bases lay between the germline ends. Germline CDR1 reads MDHEN; CDR2 reads SYDVKM. As DNA, the CDR3 is TGTGCCTGCTGGGACCCGTACCAAGAGACCCAGTACTTC. Translated: CACWDPYQETQYF. The entire variable domain, with the rest obtained from reference TRBV28 and TRBJ2-5, is as follows: DVKVTQSSRYLVKRTGEKVFLECVQDMDHENMFWYRQDPGLGLRLIYFSYDVKMKEKGDIPEGYSVSREKKERFSLILESASTNQTSMYLCACWDPYQETQYFGPGTRLLVL.

This clonotype showed up many times. The gene calls are TRBV12-3 or TRBV12-4 and TRBJ2-7, with 9 bases identical to TRBD1. The CDR3 consists of 15 residues. J gave up 2 bases and V 1 base, and 3 bases lay outside the gene matches. For the CDR3, the DNA is TGTGCCAGCAGTTTAGTAGGACAGGGGACCTACGAGCAGTACTTC. It yields the protein CASSLVGQGTYEQYF.

This clonotype was observed a handful of times. The chain joins TRBV29-1 to TRBJ2-7; TRBD2 matches 10 bases. V lost 4 bases and J lost 3; bases outside the gene matches: 3. This CDR3 is built from 13 residues. Per the germline V gene, CDR1 is SQVTM and CDR2 is ANQGSEA. The CDR3 reads CSVVSSGSYEQYF. The CDR3 coding sequence is TGCAGCGTTGTTTCTAGCGGGAGCTACGAGCAGTACTTC.

This chain uses TRBV7-2 with TRBJ2-2, with 15 bases lining up with TRBD2. CDR3 size: 18 residues. V was clipped by 7 bases and J by 5 bases; unmatched bases: 11. Germline CDR1 is SGHTA and CDR2 is FQGNSA. The chain's CDR3 is CASIDGTSGRFGTGELFF. CDR3 sequence (DNA): TGTGCCAGCATCGACGGGACTAGCGGGAGGTTCGGGACCGGGGAGCTGTTTTTT.